The source of this TCR beta chain is a study of response to subunit inactivated influenza vaccine. TCRdb fed the RT-PCR reads into MiXCR, producing one record per CDR3 protein. The table has a few hundred thousand distinct CDR3 sequences, around 22% seen once. The CDR3 is 13 residues long. The V end lost 6 bases, the J end lost 2 bases, and 9 bases lay between the germline ends. CDR1 MDHEN and CDR2 SYDVKM come from the germline V gene. This sample comprised PBMCs from blood, obtained approximately 22 months after vaccination. V and J are TRBV28 and TRBJ2-3; a weak D match, TRBD2 (5 bases). The sequence was collected from a man between 50 and 75 years old who received an inactivated influenza vaccine. CDR3 region: CASSPGLTDTQYF. CDR3 in DNA: TGTGCCAGCAGCCCAGGACTCACAGATACGCAGTATTTT.